These 10 T cell receptor beta chains share one sample of origin, sequenced in a study of Graves' ophthalmopathy and Graves' hyperthyroidism. The study amplified TCR beta CDR3 regions using RNA transcripts. The first-round RT-PCR employed HTBI primers together with the Qiagen OneStep RT-PCR kit. A multiplex PCR was then performed as the second round. MiXCR, run by TCRdb on the multiplex PCR reads, gives a single entry per CDR3 protein. This repertoire shows 1 million to 1.3 million distinct CDR3 sequences, less than 45% found once; its top ten account for 11%. The source material was peripheral blood or thyroid tissue (not recorded which). The receptors here all came from an adult man with Graves' hyperthyroidism.

CDR3 loop: CASSSDRSGETQYF. DNA for the CDR3: TGCGCCAGCAGCTCCGACAGGTCGGGGGAGACCCAGTACTTC. The V call is TRBV5-1, the J call TRBJ2-5; D might be TRBD1 (6 bases). V lost 3 bases, J lost 5 bases, and 14 bases lay in between. The V gene's germline CDR1 is SGHRS and CDR2 YFSETQ. This CDR3 spans 14 amino acids.

This clonotype came up a few times. A clone one base away is much larger, so this may be a read error. Given the absence of the conserved phenylalanine or tryptophan at the CDR3 end, a read error is likely. This rearrangement joins TRBV24-1 to TRBJ2-7; tentative D call: TRBD1 (5 bases). The CDR3 extends over 15 amino acids. CDR1 is KGHDR, CDR2 SFDVKD, per germline. The V gene lost 3 bases and the J gene lost 0 bases, with 11 bases spanning the gap. CDR3: CATSDGAGVSYEQYS. CDR3 in DNA: TGTGCCACCAGTGATGGGGCAGGAGTCTCCTACGAGCAGTACTCC.

This clonotype was observed a handful of times. The rearrangement uses TRBV10-1 and TRBJ2-7, with 8 nucleotides matching TRBD2. There are 13 residues in the CDR3. With 11 bases clipped from V and 2 bases from J, the junction kept 8 bases outside the gene matches. Germline CDR1 WNHNN, CDR2 SYGVQD (reference sequence). Here the CDR3 reads CAAHSGITYEQYF. The CDR3 bases are TGCGCCGCACATAGCGGGATCACCTACGAGCAGTACTTC.

This clonotype was counted a few times. This chain joins TRBV29-1 and TRBJ1-2, with unresolved D. The V and J ends lost 6 bases and 8 bases respectively, with 13 bases between them. The germline CDR1 and CDR2 sequences are SQVTM and ANQGSEA. This CDR3 contains 11 residues. CDR3 sequence reads: CSVADMYGYTF. In DNA form, the CDR3 reads TGCAGCGTGGCTGACATGTACGGCTACACCTTC.

This clonotype was counted only a few times. The rearrangement links TRBV4-1 to TRBJ1-5, with 8 bases aligning to TRBD1. This CDR3 comprises 16 residues. Germline values: CDR1 MGHRA, CDR2 YSYEKL. J gave up 9 bases and V 2 bases, and 12 bases lay outside the gene matches. The CDR3 reads CASSQTGTGVLGPQHF. The DNA of the CDR3 is TGCGCCAGCAGCCAAACCGGGACAGGTGTCCTGGGGCCCCAGCATTTT.

This chain connects TRBV18 to TRBJ2-7; 7 bases line up with TRBD1. Per germline, CDR1 KGHSH and CDR2 LQKENI. The CDR3 totals 15 residues. The junction had 6 bases not matched to a gene; V was cut back by 2 bases and J by 2 bases. CDR3 nucleotide sequence: TGTGCCAGCTCACCAAGGTCACAGGGGCCCTACGAGCAGTACTTC. It translates to CASSPRSQGPYEQYF. The full variable domain, completed using reference TRBV18 and TRBJ2-7, is NAGVMQNPRHLVRRRGQEARLRCSPMKGHSHVYWYRQLPEEGLKFMVYLQKENIIDESGMPKERFSAEFPKEGPSILRIQQVVRGDSAAYFCASSPRSQGPYEQYFGPGTRLTVT.

This clonotype was observed at least ten times. The DNA for the CDR3 is TGTGCCAGCAGTAAGGGGTATGATCAAGAGACCCAGTACTTC. Protein sequence: CASSKGYDQETQYF. The V gene is TRBV5-6, the J gene TRBJ2-5, with a possible D match to TRBD1 (5 bases). Germline CDR1 reads SGHDT; CDR2 reads YYEEEE. V gave up 5 bases and J gave up 2 bases, with 13 bases separating them. This CDR3 comprises 14 residues.

This chain connects TRBV12-3 or TRBV12-4 to TRBJ2-2, with a weak D call TRBD1 (5 bases). V lost 7 bases to trimming and J lost 8 bases, with 14 bases between them. This CDR3 has 13 residues. This CDR3 is CASKGWGTGELFF. The CDR3 DNA reads TGTGCCAGCAAGGGGTGGGGCACTGGGGAGCTGTTTTTT.

This chain uses TRBV15 with TRBJ2-2, with 11 nucleotides matching TRBD1. Unmatched junction bases numbered 9, after V lost 1 base and J lost 11 bases. CDR3 size: 16 residues. CDR1 LNHNV and CDR2 YYDKDF come from the germline V gene (reference sequence). CDR3 in amino acids: CATSRVIGQGADELFF. The CDR3 nucleotides read TGTGCCACCAGCAGAGTCATTGGACAGGGGGCTGACGAGCTGTTTTTT.

In its sample, this clonotype was seen many times. V usage is TRBV7-2 and J usage is TRBJ1-6; 12 nucleotides line up with TRBD1. After removal of 5 bases from V and 7 bases from J, the junction contained 3 bases not matched to a gene. The CDR3 spans 15 residues. Per the germline V gene, CDR1 is SGHTA and CDR2 is FQGNSA. In DNA, the CDR3 is TGTGCCAGCAGCACCGGGACAGGGGGCAATTCACCCCTCCACTTT. As protein: CASSTGTGGNSPLHF.